This T cell receptor beta chain was captured by sequencing in a study of blood T cell repertoires in COVID-19. Whole-study context: T cells, B-cell-depleted T cells, or PBMCs provided the cDNA or gDNA that served as material.

Source study methods: Estimation of nucleated cell counts was performed using reference gene primer amplification. The assay was immunoSEQ multiplex PCR, and TCRdb's table has in-frame clones only and misses some. V and J calls and clone size are as listed in that table; D and trimming were resolved from the DNA. The table has a few hundred thousand clones, about nine tenths seen once; the top ten hold 0.6%. Specimen: PBMCs or T cells enriched from blood (not recorded which). The source of this sequence is a young man who had recovered from COVID-19.

The DNA for the CDR3 is TGCGCCAGCAGCCCGTCGGGGGGATCCGATGAGCAGTTCTTC. It yields the protein CASSPSGGSDEQFF. The chain carries TRBV4-1 and TRBJ2-1, with 7 bases lining up with TRBD2. This CDR3 region has 14 residues. V dropped 4 bases and J dropped 8; count of bases not matched to a gene: 8. Germline CDR1 is MGHRA and CDR2 is YSYEKL.